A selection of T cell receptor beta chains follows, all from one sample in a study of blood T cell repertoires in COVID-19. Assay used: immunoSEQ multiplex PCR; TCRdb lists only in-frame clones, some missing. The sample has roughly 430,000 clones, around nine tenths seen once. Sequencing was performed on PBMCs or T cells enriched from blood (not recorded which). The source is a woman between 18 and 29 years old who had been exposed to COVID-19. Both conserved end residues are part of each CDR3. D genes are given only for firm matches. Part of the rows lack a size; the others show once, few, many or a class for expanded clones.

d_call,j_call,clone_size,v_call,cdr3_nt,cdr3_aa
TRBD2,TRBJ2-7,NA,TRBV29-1,TGCAGCGTTGCGGCTAGCGGGGGGCTCTACGAGCAGTACTTC,CSVAASGGLYEQYF
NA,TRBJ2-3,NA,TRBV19,TGTGCCAGTAGTATACAAACGGCGCAGTATTTT,CASSIQTAQYF
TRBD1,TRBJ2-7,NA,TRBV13,TGTGCCAGCAGCCCTAGCTTCGAGACAGGGGCTTACGAGCAGTACTTC,CASSPSFETGAYEQYF
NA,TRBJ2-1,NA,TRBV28,TGTGCCAGCAGTTTGGACAACTGGTCCTACAATGAGCAGTTCTTC,CASSLDNWSYNEQFF
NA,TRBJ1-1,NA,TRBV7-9,TGTGCCAGCAGCCCCCCGGACAGCCCAGAAGCTTTCTTT,CASSPPDSPEAFF
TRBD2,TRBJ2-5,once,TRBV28,TGTGCCAGCAGGATGCGGTTGGGGCTAGCGGGAGGGTACCAAGAGACCCAGTACTTC,CASRMRLGLAGGYQETQYF
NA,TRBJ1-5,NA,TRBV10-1,TGCGCCAGCAGTGAGTACTGCAATCAGCCCCAGCATTTT,CASSEYCNQPQHF
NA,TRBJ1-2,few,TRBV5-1,TGCGCCAGCAGCTTGCAGGGAAACTATGGCTACACCTTC,CASSLQGNYGYTF
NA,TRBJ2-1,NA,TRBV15,TGTGCCACCAGCAGAGCCCCGGGAGAGTACAATGAGCAGTTCTTC,CATSRAPGEYNEQFF
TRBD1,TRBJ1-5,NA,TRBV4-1,TGCGCCAGCAGCCCGACAGGGGTGCCGCAGCCCCAGCATTTT,CASSPTGVPQPQHF
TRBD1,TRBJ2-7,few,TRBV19,TGTGCCAGTAGTACCCGGACAGGGGGTGGGGGTAGCTCCTACGAGCAGTACTTC,CASSTRTGGGGSSYEQYF
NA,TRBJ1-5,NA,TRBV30,TGTGCCTGGAGTGTACGGAAACAGTATAGCAATCAGCCCCAGCATTTT,CAWSVRKQYSNQPQHF
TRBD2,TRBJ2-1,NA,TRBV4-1,TGCGCCAGCAGCCCCGGAGGAGCGGGAGGGCCATCAAATGAGCAGTTCTTC,CASSPGGAGGPSNEQFF
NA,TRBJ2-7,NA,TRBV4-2,TGTGCCAGCAGCCAAGTCTTCTCTAGCGTCAACGAGCAGTACTTC,CASSQVFSSVNEQYF
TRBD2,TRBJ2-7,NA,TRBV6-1,TGTGCCAGCAGTGAAATAGCGGGAGGGCGGAGCTCCTACGAGCAGTACTTC,CASSEIAGGRSSYEQYF
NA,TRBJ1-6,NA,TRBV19,TGTGCCAGTAGTATCGTGGGGGAGGAGTCACCCCTCCACTTT,CASSIVGEESPLHF
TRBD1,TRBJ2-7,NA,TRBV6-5,TGTGCCAGCAGTCGCCCGGGACAGGGCTACGAGCAGTACTTC,CASSRPGQGYEQYF
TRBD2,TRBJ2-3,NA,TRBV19,TGTGCCTCCGGACTAGCGGGGACAGATACGCAGTATTTT,CASGLAGTDTQYF
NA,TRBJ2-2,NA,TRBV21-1,TGTGCCAGCAGCAAACCGGTTCCCGGACAGGGAAGATGGCAGAAGAACACCGGGGAGCTGTTTTTT,CASSKPVPGQGRWQKNTGELFF
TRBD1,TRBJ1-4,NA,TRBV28,TGTGCCAGCAGTTTATGGGGGACAGGGGGTGAAAAACTGTTTTTT,CASSLWGTGGEKLFF